This entry describes one TCR beta chain. Measured with immunoSEQ multiplex PCR; TCRdb has only the in-frame clones, and not every one. The sample records fewer than 200,000 clones, around 83% being singletons. The data were obtained in a study of blood T cell repertoires in COVID-19. Germline CDR1 is SGHAT and CDR2 is FQNNGV. The CDR3 runs 12 residues. V was pared by 4 bases and J by 6 bases, with 9 bases between. What was sequenced was PBMCs or T cells enriched from blood (not recorded which). The origin of this receptor is a woman in her forties or fifties in a cohort exposed to, infected with or recovered from COVID-19 (not recorded which). The rearrangement uses TRBV11-2 and TRBJ1-1; tentative D call: TRBD1 (6 bases). The CDR3 DNA follows: TGTGCCAGCAGCTACAGGGTCCCTGAAGCTTTCTTT. Amino acids: CASSYRVPEAFF.